This TCR beta chain was captured by sequencing in a study of blood T cell repertoires in COVID-19. Study in general: Acute and convalescent COVID-19 samples came from the United States, Italy and Spain. T cells, B-cell-depleted T cells, or PBMCs supplied cDNA or gDNA.

Method: immunoSEQ multiplex PCR; TCRdb's copy keeps in-frame clones and lacks some. The sample has approximately 98,000 clones, roughly 70% seen once. There are 11 residues in the CDR3. Germline values: CDR1 LGHDT, CDR2 YNNKEL (reference sequence). The germline V and J ends were trimmed by 5 bases and 3 bases, with 5 bases remaining between them. The chain is built from TRBV3-1 (or the pseudogene TRBV3-2) and TRBJ2-7, with D perhaps matching TRBD2 (5 bases). This TCR was recovered from a woman in her thirties or forties with acute or convalescent COVID-19. Input material: peripheral blood. The CDR3 region is CASSDYYEQYF. As DNA, the CDR3 is TGTGCCAGCAGCGACTACTACGAGCAGTACTTC.